This T cell receptor beta chain appears in the sequencing data of a study of molecular identifiers for immune sequencing clone quantification. Points from the study as a whole: Clones above 20 RNA copies contained over 99% of effector molecules but under 1% of naive ones.

The authors sorted naive CD8 T cells as CD8+CD4-CCR7+CD45RA+. Listed TCR primers, together with previously described methods, were used for the bulk TCR libraries. One entry per CDR3 protein results from TCRdb running MiXCR on the PCR reads. Of about 510,000 distinct CDR3 sequences detected, 20% to 25% appear once; the ten largest clones hold around 0.84%. V gave up 8 bases and J gave up 0 bases, with 10 bases separating them. The CDR3 totals 14 residues. CDR1 is SNHLY, CDR2 FYNNEI, per germline. Remarks on this clonotype: Its antigen is not known.

This rearrangement joins TRBV2 to TRBJ2-2, with D perhaps TRBD2 (5 bases). The sequencing input was naive CD8+ T cells from blood, with Jurkat cell RNA spiked in. Regarding subset: FACS-sorted CD8+CD4-CCR7+CD45RA+ naive T cells. This TCR was sampled from a human donor in good health. Some libraries in this study had Jurkat cell RNA spiked in. CDR3: CASLSDANTGELFF. The CDR3 bases are TGTGCCAGCCTTAGCGACGCGAACACCGGGGAGCTGTTTTTT.